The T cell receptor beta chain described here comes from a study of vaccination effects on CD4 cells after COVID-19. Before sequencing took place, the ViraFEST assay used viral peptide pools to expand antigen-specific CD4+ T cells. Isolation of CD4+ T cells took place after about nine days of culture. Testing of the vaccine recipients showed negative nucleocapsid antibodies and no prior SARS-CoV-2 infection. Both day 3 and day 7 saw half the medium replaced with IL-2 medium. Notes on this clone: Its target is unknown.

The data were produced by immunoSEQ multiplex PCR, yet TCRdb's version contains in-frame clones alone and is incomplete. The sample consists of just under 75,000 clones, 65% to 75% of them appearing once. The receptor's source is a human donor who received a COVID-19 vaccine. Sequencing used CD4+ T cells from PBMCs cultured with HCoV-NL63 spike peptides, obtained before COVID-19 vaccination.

CDR3 in amino acids: CATSDVAGAYNEQFF. CDR3 nucleotides: TGTGCCACCAGTGACGTGGCAGGAGCCTACAATGAGCAGTTCTTC. This chain connects TRBV24-1 to TRBJ2-1; no definite D call. This CDR3 is 15 amino acids long. With 4 bases removed from V and 2 bases from J, the gap between germline ends came to 11 bases. CDR1 KGHDR and CDR2 SFDVKD come from the germline V gene.